A single sample gave rise to the 6 T cell receptor beta chains below, sequenced in a study of blood T cell repertoires in COVID-19. Generated by immunoSEQ multiplex PCR, the TCRdb table keeps only in-frame clones and is missing some. The sample lists around 100,000 clones; around nine tenths were seen once. Sequencing was carried out using peripheral blood. These TCRs come from a human donor in a cohort sampled during active COVID-19.

CDR3 nucleotides: TGTGCCAGCAGTCCAGACAGGGGTGGTTCACCCCTCCACTTT. Its protein is CASSPDRGGSPLHF. The chain employs TRBV6-5 and TRBJ1-6; 8 nucleotides agree with TRBD1. CDR1 is MNHEY and CDR2 is SVGAGI in the germline V gene. The V gene end was trimmed by 5 bases and the J gene end by 9 bases; junction bases not matched to a gene: 6. This CDR3 has 14 amino acids.

This clone was observed a single time. This sequence joins TRBV7-9 and TRBJ1-4, with TRBD1 as a possible D gene (6 bases). V lost 5 bases and J 6 bases, leaving 16 bases between the germline ends. CDR3 size: 15 residues. Germline V gene lookup returns CDR1 SEHNR and CDR2 FQNEAQ (reference sequence). CDR3 sequence reads: CASSHPWTAYEKLFF. The DNA for the CDR3 is TGTGCCAGCAGCCATCCCTGGACAGCATATGAAAAACTGTTTTTT.

The rearrangement joins TRBV4-1 to TRBJ2-3; 9 bases line up with TRBD1. Trimming took 3 bases from V and 6 from J; bases not matched to a gene: 7. This CDR3 comprises 15 residues. The germline CDR1 and CDR2 sequences are MGHRA and YSYEKL. Here the CDR3 DNA reads TGCGCCAGCAGCCAGCCGGGACAGGGTCGGGATACGCAGTATTTT. It codes for CASSQPGQGRDTQYF.

The V call is TRBV7-3, the J call TRBJ2-3; 9 nucleotides align to TRBD2. The CDR3 sequence is 15 residues long. The germline CDR1 and CDR2 sequences are SGHTA and FQGTGA. Germline trimming cut 3 bases from V and 5 bases from J; bases unmatched to any gene: 6. CDR3 sequence (DNA): TGTGCCAGCAGCTTTGCGGGAGGGCCTGTAGATACGCAGTATTTT. Protein sequence: CASSFAGGPVDTQYF.

CDR3 in DNA: TGTGCCAGCAGCCCGATAGGACAGAGCACTGAAGCTTTCTTT. This codes for CASSPIGQSTEAFF. This chain uses TRBV28 with TRBJ1-1; the D gene is possibly TRBD1 (6 bases). This CDR3 region has 14 residues. The germline V gene has CDR1 MDHEN and CDR2 SYDVKM. V was pared by 6 bases and J by 4 bases, with 15 bases between.

About this clone: The sample contains more than one DNA sequence encoding this CDR3. The rearrangement joins TRBV6-6 to TRBJ1-2, with 7 bases fitting TRBD1. This CDR3 has 14 residues. The germline gives CDR1 MNHNY, CDR2 SVGAGI (reference sequence). The V gene end was trimmed by 2 bases and the J gene end by 2 bases; junction bases not matched to a gene: 2. The CDR3, as DNA: TGTGCCAGCAGTTACCTGACAGGGAACTATGGCTACACCTTC. Translation gives CASSYLTGNYGYTF.